A single sample is the source of the 26 T cell receptor beta chains below, sequenced in a study of Graves' ophthalmopathy and Graves' hyperthyroidism (dated by TCRdb to the late 2010s). The instrument was an Illumina HiSeq 2000. TCR beta CDR3 regions were amplified from RNA transcripts for repertoire sequencing. A first-round RT-PCR used HTBI primers with the Qiagen OneStep RT-PCR kit, followed by a second-round multiplex PCR, size selection and purification. TCRdb trimmed public reads at Q25 via fastp, called clones via MiXCR and kept in-frame beta chains. Records with the same CDR3 protein are collapsed into one entry carrying the most frequent genes and DNA. This sample comprises about 620,000 distinct CDR3 sequences, 22% of them detected only once. The biggest ten clones account for more than 5.5% of the sample. Material: peripheral blood. The receptor set was obtained from a woman between 18 and 30 years old with stable Graves' hyperthyroidism. Some clones in this sample may be carry-over from other donors' samples. Donor details come from another sample of the same person, matched by shared clones.

V gene TRBV29-1 combines with J gene TRBJ1-1; D possibly corresponds to TRBD1 (6 bases). Germline CDR1 reads SQVTM; CDR2 reads ANQGSEA. The CDR3 has 14 amino acids. Trimming removed 5 bases from V and 1 base from J, with 14 bases in between. CDR3 sequence reads: CSVSNRVGNTEAFF. The CDR3 DNA sequence: TGCAGCGTTAGCAACAGGGTAGGGAACACTGAAGCTTTCTTT. Complete variable domain (other parts from reference TRBV29-1 and TRBJ1-1): SAVISQKPSRDICQRGTSLTIQCQVDSQVTMMFWYRQQPGQSLTLIATANQGSEATYESGFVIDKFPISRPNLTFSTLTVSNMSPEDSSIYLCSVSNRVGNTEAFFGQGTRLTVV.

CDR3 nucleotides: TGTGCCAGCAGGTGTCAAGGGAGGGAGCAGTACTTC. Protein sequence: CASRCQGREQYF. The V and J genes are TRBV2 and TRBJ2-7; possible D gene TRBD2, 6 bases. Per germline, CDR1 SNHLY and CDR2 FYNNEI. The CDR3 has 12 residues. The V end lost 6 bases, the J end lost 7 bases, and 13 bases lay between the germline ends.

This chain uses TRBV20-1 with TRBJ2-5, with D maybe TRBD1 (6 bases). Germline CDR1 DFQATT, CDR2 SNEGSKA (reference sequence). V lost 6 bases, J lost 2 bases, and 16 bases lay in between. This CDR3 is built from 14 residues. In DNA form, the CDR3 reads TGCAGTGCGGAAGCCGGGACACAACAAGAGACCCAGTACTTC. It encodes CSAEAGTQQETQYF.

Comments on this clonotype: The junction does not match germline at one end; this may be a read error. The chain joins TRBV11-2 to TRBJ2-5; no reliable D call. Germline V gene lookup returns CDR1 SGHAT and CDR2 FQNNGV. The CDR3 sequence is 13 residues long. The CDR3 nucleotides read TGTGCCAGCAGCCCGCGTGACCAAGGGACCCAGTACTTC. It yields the protein CASSPRDQGTQYF.

J is TRBJ2-5 and V is TRBV6-1, with TRBD2 identical over 10 bases. This CDR3 comprises 15 residues. The J segment lost 4 bases and the V segment lost 6 bases, leaving 8 bases of the junction unmatched. Germline V gene lookup returns CDR1 MNHNS and CDR2 SASEGT. The CDR3 loop is CASRLSGRRGETQYF. For the CDR3, the DNA is TGTGCCAGCAGACTTAGCGGGAGGCGCGGAGAGACCCAGTACTTC.

This clonotype has a single count. The V call is TRBV7-9, the J call TRBJ2-7; TRBD1 matches at 10 bases. The CDR3 totals 15 residues. Losses at the gene ends were 3 bases for V and 2 bases for J; bases not matched to a gene: 4. Germline lookup yields CDR1 SEHNR and CDR2 FQNEAQ (reference sequence). As DNA, the CDR3 is TGTGCCAGCAGCTTTGGGGACAGGGGACCCTACGAGCAGTACTTC. Protein sequence: CASSFGDRGPYEQYF.

The chain carries TRBV12-3 or TRBV12-4 and TRBJ1-5, with 7 bases fitting TRBD1. Trimming took 4 bases from V and 4 from J; bases not matched to a gene: 7. The CDR3 loop spans 15 amino acids. CDR3 sequence: CASSSGTVINQPQHF. The CDR3 nucleotides are TGTGCCAGCAGTTCCGGGACAGTAATTAATCAGCCCCAGCATTTT.

The sample holds many counts of this clonotype. The chain combines TRBV24-1 with TRBJ2-7, with D possibly matching TRBD2 (7 bases). The germline V gene encodes CDR1 KGHDR and CDR2 SFDVKD. The length of the CDR3 is 16 residues. The V gene lost 7 bases and the J gene lost 5 bases, with 23 bases spanning the gap. The CDR3 region is CATSGSGGFALDEQYF. The DNA of the CDR3 is TGTGCCACCAGCGGATCGGGGGGCTTCGCGCTCGACGAGCAGTACTTC.

This clonotype showed up just a few times. This chain uses TRBV10-3 with TRBJ2-2; 8 bases agree with TRBD2. With V trimmed by 7 bases and J by 3 bases, 4 bases remained unmatched. The germline V gene encodes CDR1 ENHRY and CDR2 SYGVKD. The CDR3 length is 14 residues. CDR3 amino acids: CAITPAGDTGELFF. Here the CDR3 DNA reads TGTGCCATCACTCCAGCGGGGGACACCGGGGAGCTGTTTTTT.

The chain links TRBV4-3 to TRBJ2-7, with 7 bases matching TRBD1. The ends lost 1 base at V and 5 bases at J; junction bases unmatched: 5. The germline V gene encodes CDR1 LGHNA and CDR2 YSLEER. The CDR3 contains 14 residues. The CDR3 sequence: CASSQGGQCDEQYF. CDR3 in DNA: TGCGCCAGCAGCCAAGGGGGACAGTGCGACGAGCAGTACTTC.

This chain links TRBV20-1 with TRBJ1-2; weak D call: TRBD1 (6 bases). The CDR3 consists of 13 residues. The V end was cut by 5 bases, the J end by 2 bases, with 12 bases between. The germline V gene encodes CDR1 DFQATT and CDR2 SNEGSKA (reference sequence). The CDR3 DNA reads as TGCAGTGCTCTATGGACAGCGAACTATGGCTACACCTTC. Translating it yields CSALWTANYGYTF.

This clonotype was seen many times. The rearrangement uses TRBV12-3 or TRBV12-4 and TRBJ1-1; 7 bases are a match to TRBD1. V dropped 5 bases and J dropped 5; count of bases not matched to a gene: 5. The CDR3 consists of 13 residues. The CDR3: CASSPSRGTEAFF. Written as DNA, the CDR3 is TGTGCCAGCAGTCCCTCCAGGGGGACTGAAGCTTTCTTT.

This clonotype was seen ten or more times. The rearrangement uses TRBV15 and TRBJ1-5, with 8 bases identical to TRBD1. The length of the CDR3 is 17 residues. The V gene end was trimmed by 4 bases and the J gene end by 3 bases; junction bases not matched to a gene: 11. CDR1 and CDR2 (germline): LNHNV, YYDKDF (reference sequence). CDR3 sequence (DNA): TGTGCCACCAGCAAGAGTTTTTCGGGACAGGTCAATCAGCCCCAGCATTTT. Translated, it gives CATSKSFSGQVNQPQHF.

In this sample, this clonotype turned up many times. The chain employs TRBV5-5 and TRBJ2-7; D is uncertain. This CDR3 has 14 residues. The germline V gene encodes CDR1 SGHKS and CDR2 YYEKEE (reference sequence). Trimming took off 2 bases at V and 1 base at J, with 10 bases between the two ends. Here the CDR3 DNA reads TGTGCCAGCAGCTTCCGCTCCCCATCCTACGAGCAGTACTTC. The encoded protein is CASSFRSPSYEQYF.

This clonotype was counted ten times or more. The chain has TRBV5-1 and TRBJ2-4; the D is unclear. V shed 3 bases and J shed 6 bases, with 13 bases lying between them. The CDR3 runs to 14 residues. Germline CDR1 and CDR2: SGHRS and YFSETQ. Here the CDR3 DNA reads TGCGCCAGCAGCTCCCTGGTCGGGTTAAACATTCAGTACTTC. The encoded protein is CASSSLVGLNIQYF.

The rearrangement uses TRBV28 and TRBJ1-5, with unresolved D. The V end was cut by 3 bases, the J end by 2 bases, with 11 bases between. This CDR3 comprises 15 residues. Germline V gene lookup returns CDR1 MDHEN and CDR2 SYDVKM. The CDR3 region has the DNA TGTGCCAGCAGTTTTGTACCCAGTGGCAATCAGCCCCAGCATTTT. It is translated as CASSFVPSGNQPQHF.

The gene calls are TRBV12-3 or TRBV12-4 and TRBJ1-1; tentative D call: TRBD1 (6 bases). This CDR3 is 14 amino acids long. V was shortened by 3 bases and J by 1 base, with 9 bases between the two germline ends. The CDR3 loop reads CASSLTGWNTEAFF. As DNA, the CDR3 is TGTGCCAGCAGTTTGACAGGCTGGAACACTGAAGCTTTCTTT.

V usage is TRBV12-3 or TRBV12-4 and J usage is TRBJ1-5, with TRBD1 matching 7 bases. The CDR3 covers 14 residues. The J segment lost 4 bases and the V segment lost 6 bases, leaving 6 bases of the junction unmatched. CDR3 region: CASRLGQANQPQHF. The DNA of the CDR3 is TGTGCCAGCAGACTTGGACAGGCGAATCAGCCCCAGCATTTT.

This clonotype has at least ten counts. The V gene is TRBV19, the J gene TRBJ2-7; D gene ambiguous. This CDR3 contains 14 residues. The germline V gene has CDR1 LNHDA and CDR2 SQIVND (reference sequence). Trimming left V 3 bases short and J 5 bases short, with 14 bases between. Here the CDR3 reads CASSIAGPRDEQYF. The CDR3 nucleotides read TGTGCCAGTAGTATCGCCGGGCCTAGGGACGAGCAGTACTTC.

This clonotype was seen ten or more times. J is TRBJ2-2 and V is TRBV6-1; D might be TRBD2 (5 bases). The CDR3 extends over 14 amino acids. The germline CDR1 and CDR2 sequences are MNHNS and SASEGT. V was cut by 4 bases and J by 7 bases, with 13 bases left in between. The CDR3 reads CASSARGRGGELFF. Here the CDR3 DNA reads TGTGCCAGCAGTGCCCGAGGGCGCGGCGGGGAGCTGTTTTTT.

This clonotype came up a few times. V gene TRBV4-1 combines with J gene TRBJ1-2; a weak D match, TRBD1 (6 bases). CDR3 length: 16 residues. Trimming stripped 3 bases from V and 3 bases from J, with 17 bases between. CDR1 is MGHRA, CDR2 YSYEKL, per germline. Written as DNA, the CDR3 is TGCGCCAGCAGCCATCCGTCGACAGGCTCGGACTATGGCTACACCTTC. It is translated as CASSHPSTGSDYGYTF.

With regard to this clonotype: A much more abundant neighbour one base away suggests this may be a read error. V gene TRBV5-1 combines with J gene TRBJ2-7, with D possibly matching TRBD2 (5 bases). The CDR3 covers 13 residues. Per germline, CDR1 SGHRS and CDR2 YFSETQ. The CDR3 protein is CVSSRGHTYEQYF. The CDR3 nucleotides read TGCGTCAGCAGCCGCGGGCATACCTACGAGCAGTACTTC. Variable domain in full (rest from reference TRBV5-1 and TRBJ2-7): KAGVTQTPRYLIKTRGQQVTLSCSPISGHRSVSWYQQTPGQGLQFLFEYFSETQRNKGNFPGRFSGRQFSNSRSEMNVSTLELGDSALYLCVSSRGHTYEQYFGPGTRLTVT.

In this sample, this clonotype turned up many times. The chain uses TRBV29-1 and TRBJ2-2; TRBD1 matches 7 bases. This CDR3 spans 14 amino acids. Germline trimming cut 1 base from V and 4 bases from J; bases unmatched to any gene: 3. CDR1 SQVTM and CDR2 ANQGSEA come from the germline V gene. The chain's CDR3 is CSVEATGRTGELFF. In DNA form, the CDR3 reads TGCAGCGTTGAAGCGACAGGGCGCACCGGGGAGCTGTTTTTT.

The chain uses TRBV12-3 or TRBV12-4 and TRBJ2-7, with a tentative D call TRBD1 (6 bases). The CDR3 has 15 residues. Trimming pared 3 bases from V and 4 bases from J, leaving 16 bases between. In DNA form, the CDR3 reads TGTGCCAGCAGTTTGCGTGGTGACAGGCGGTACGAGCAGTACTTC. Its protein product is CASSLRGDRRYEQYF.

This clonotype was counted ten times or more. The gene calls are TRBV15 and TRBJ2-2, with D tentatively TRBD1 or TRBD2 (5 bases each). Trimming cost V 5 bases and J 6 bases, with 13 bases left between them. CDR1 and CDR2 from the germline V gene are LNHNV and YYDKDF (reference sequence). This CDR3 spans 14 amino acids. CDR3 loop: CATSPRGSAGELFF. CDR3 in DNA: TGTGCCACCAGCCCACGGGGCAGCGCCGGGGAGCTGTTTTTT.

This clonotype was seen many times. The rearrangement uses TRBV30 and TRBJ1-2; D not certain. V was pared by 4 bases and J by 6 bases, with 15 bases between. Germline CDR1 is GTSNPN and CDR2 is SVGIG (reference sequence). The CDR3 extends over 13 amino acids. As DNA, the CDR3 is TGTGCCTGGAAGATCCGGGCCTGGGATGGCTACACCTTC. Translated: CAWKIRAWDGYTF.